These T cell receptor beta chains were read from a single sample in a study of blood T cell repertoires in COVID-19. Assay used: immunoSEQ multiplex PCR; TCRdb lists only in-frame clones, some missing. This repertoire shows around 300,000 clones, roughly 90% found once; its top ten account for 2.2%. Sequencing was carried out using peripheral blood. Every receptor here comes from a man aged 45 to 65 with acute or convalescent COVID-19. Each CDR3 is given with its conserved first and last residue. Fields, in order: CDR3 length, J gene, V gene, D gene, clone size, CDR3 protein, CDR3 DNA. A D gene is named only where the DNA matches it firmly. Rows may omit the clone size; those that give it use once, few, many or a size class.

CDR3 length: 15
J gene: TRBJ1-5
V gene: TRBV5-5
D gene: .
clone size: .
CDR3 protein: CASSLARASNQPQHF
CDR3 DNA: TGTGCCAGCAGCTTGGCCAGGGCTAGCAATCAGCCCCAGCATTTT

CDR3 length: 16
J gene: TRBJ2-7
V gene: TRBV11-2
D gene: .
clone size: few
CDR3 protein: CASSLDGAGTPYEQYF
CDR3 DNA: TGTGCCAGCAGCTTAGATGGGGCGGGGACCCCCTACGAGCAGTACTTC

CDR3 length: 15
J gene: TRBJ2-7
V gene: TRBV19
D gene: TRBD2
clone size: .
CDR3 protein: CASSMATAGDYEQYF
CDR3 DNA: TGTGCCAGTAGTATGGCCACCGCGGGGGACTACGAGCAGTACTTC

CDR3 length: 12
J gene: TRBJ1-1
V gene: TRBV7-9
D gene: .
clone size: .
CDR3 protein: CASSLDISEAFF
CDR3 DNA: TGTGCCAGCAGCTTAGATATCTCTGAAGCTTTCTTT

CDR3 length: 14
J gene: TRBJ1-3
V gene: TRBV28
D gene: TRBD1
clone size: .
CDR3 protein: CASRDSSSGNTIYF
CDR3 DNA: TGTGCCAGCCGGGACAGCTCCTCTGGAAACACCATATATTTT

CDR3 length: 14
J gene: TRBJ2-7
V gene: TRBV10-1
D gene: TRBD2
clone size: .
CDR3 protein: CASSDTGLPYEQYF
CDR3 DNA: TGCGCCAGCAGTGATACGGGACTACCCTACGAGCAGTACTTC

CDR3 length: 15
J gene: TRBJ1-2
V gene: TRBV6-5
D gene: .
clone size: .
CDR3 protein: CASSYGLQGYYGYTF
CDR3 DNA: TGTGCCAGCAGTTACGGCCTGCAGGGGTACTATGGCTACACCTTC

CDR3 length: 14
J gene: TRBJ2-5
V gene: TRBV25-1
D gene: TRBD1
clone size: .
CDR3 protein: CASSPATGVETQYF
CDR3 DNA: TGTGCCAGCAGTCCAGCGACAGGGGTGGAGACCCAGTACTTC

CDR3 length: 15
J gene: TRBJ2-3
V gene: TRBV5-1
D gene: .
clone size: .
CDR3 protein: CASSLARGDVDTQYF
CDR3 DNA: TGCGCCAGCAGCTTGGCTCGCGGGGACGTAGATACGCAGTATTTT

CDR3 length: 14
J gene: TRBJ1-1
V gene: TRBV15
D gene: .
clone size: .
CDR3 protein: CATSRGGMGTEAFF
CDR3 DNA: TGTGCCACCAGCAGAGGCGGAATGGGCACTGAAGCTTTCTTT

CDR3 length: 17
J gene: TRBJ2-5
V gene: TRBV7-8
D gene: TRBD2
clone size: once
CDR3 protein: CASSLALAGGGLETQYF
CDR3 DNA: TGTGCCAGCAGCTTAGCACTAGCGGGGGGAGGGTTAGAGACCCAGTACTTC

CDR3 length: 15
J gene: TRBJ2-4
V gene: TRBV7-6
D gene: .
clone size: .
CDR3 protein: CASSLGRDAQNIQYF
CDR3 DNA: TGTGCCAGCAGCTTAGGGAGGGACGCCCAAAACATTCAGTACTTC

CDR3 length: 20
J gene: TRBJ2-6
V gene: TRBV4-2
D gene: TRBD2
clone size: .
CDR3 protein: CASSQHPGGTRVAGANVLTF
CDR3 DNA: TGTGCCAGCAGCCAACATCCCGGGGGGACCAGGGTCGCTGGGGCCAACGTCCTGACTTTC

CDR3 length: 13
J gene: TRBJ1-1
V gene: TRBV6-5
D gene: .
clone size: .
CDR3 protein: CASSRLSGTEAFF
CDR3 DNA: TGTGCCAGCAGCCGTCTTAGTGGCACTGAAGCTTTCTTT

CDR3 length: 15
J gene: TRBJ2-3
V gene: TRBV25-1
D gene: .
clone size: few
CDR3 protein: CASRRRDSSTDTQYF
CDR3 DNA: TGTGCCAGCCGACGCAGGGATTCAAGCACAGATACGCAGTATTTT

CDR3 length: 17
J gene: TRBJ1-6
V gene: TRBV30
D gene: TRBD1
clone size: .
CDR3 protein: CAWSPLTGVSYNSPLHF
CDR3 DNA: TGTGCCTGGAGTCCCCTGACAGGGGTCTCCTATAATTCACCCCTCCACTTT